This is a list of T cell receptor beta chains from one sample in a study of OX40 agonist ivuxolimab in advanced cancers. Generated by immunoSEQ multiplex PCR, the TCRdb table keeps only in-frame clones and is missing some. The table shows 60,000 to 85,000 clones, with 80% to 90% occurring only once. The material was CD4+ or CD8+ T cells sorted from blood, obtained in a trial of the OX40 agonist ivuxolimab. The origin of the receptors is an adult with an advanced solid tumor such as melanoma, head and neck, liver or kidney cancer. The CDR3 runs from the conserved cysteine through the conserved F or W. Fields, in order: J gene, D gene, V gene, clone size, CDR3 DNA, CDR3 protein. A D gene is named only where the DNA matches it firmly. A clone size is listed for some rows: how often the clone was seen (once, few, many), or a class if it is expanded.

TRBJ2-3	TRBD2	TRBV5-5	NA	TGTGCCAGCAGCTTGGGGCTAGCGGCAAGCACAGATACGCAGTATTTT	CASSLGLAASTDTQYF
TRBJ1-1	NA	TRBV18	NA	TGTGCCAGCTCACCATTGGTTGGGCGCATGAACACTGAAGCTTTCTTT	CASSPLVGRMNTEAFF
TRBJ2-7	TRBD1	TRBV5-1	NA	TGCGCCAGCAGCTTGGACCAAGGGACAGGGGGCCACGAGCAGTACTTC	CASSLDQGTGGHEQYF
TRBJ1-5	TRBD1	TRBV28	NA	TGTGCCAGCAGTTCCCCAGGGGGCGGGAGCAATCAGCCCCAGCATTTT	CASSSPGGGSNQPQHF
TRBJ2-1	NA	TRBV29-1	NA	TGCAGCGTTGTAGGGGCAGGGTCTGGGTCCTACAATGAGCAGTTCTTC	CSVVGAGSGSYNEQFF
TRBJ2-3	NA	TRBV5-4	NA	TGTGCCAGCAGCTTAAAAGTATCTGGCACAGATACGCAGTATTTT	CASSLKVSGTDTQYF
TRBJ2-2	TRBD2	TRBV9	NA	TGTGCCAGCAGCTCGGGAGGTACCGGGGAGCTGTTTTTT	CASSSGGTGELFF
TRBJ2-3	NA	TRBV29-1	NA	TGCAGCGTCACACCATCTTCCGGGGATACGCAGTATTTT	CSVTPSSGDTQYF
TRBJ2-3	NA	TRBV5-5	NA	TGTGCCAGCAGCTTACCGGTTCCTAGCACAGATACGCAGTATTTT	CASSLPVPSTDTQYF
TRBJ2-7	TRBD2	TRBV28	NA	TGTGCCAGCAGTTTACGGCTAGCGGGAGTCGAGCAGTACTTC	CASSLRLAGVEQYF
TRBJ2-3	TRBD2	TRBV6-5	NA	TGTGCCAGAGGACTAGCGGTATGTTCTGATACGCAGTATTTT	CARGLAVCSDTQYF
TRBJ1-5	NA	TRBV6-5	once	TGTGCCAGCAGGCAGGGGAACAATCAGCCCCAGCATTTT	CASRQGNNQPQHF
TRBJ1-1	NA	TRBV5-1	NA	TGCGCCAGCAGCTTGGAGATAGGATCGAACACTGAAGCTTTCTTT	CASSLEIGSNTEAFF
TRBJ1-6	TRBD1	TRBV11-2	NA	TGTGCCAGCAGCCCCCCAGGCAGGACAGGGATATCACCCCTCCACTTT	CASSPPGRTGISPLHF
TRBJ1-2	NA	TRBV5-1	NA	TGCGCCAGCAGCGCCAACAGGGTCGGAGGCTACACCTTC	CASSANRVGGYTF
TRBJ1-2	NA	TRBV13	few	TGTGCCAGCAGCCGAAGAACCCCAGGGGCCCTCTATGGCTACACCTTC	CASSRRTPGALYGYTF
TRBJ2-5	TRBD1	TRBV12-5	NA	TGTGCTAGTGGTTTGGGCATGGGACAGCAACAAGAGACCCAGTACTTC	CASGLGMGQQQETQYF
TRBJ2-5	NA	TRBV28	NA	TGTGCCAGCAGTTTTCCCCCCGGGGCAGGTCAAGAGACCCAGTACTTC	CASSFPPGAGQETQYF
TRBJ1-4	NA	TRBV5-1	NA	TGCGCCAGCAGCCCTGCAGGGAGTGATGAAAAACTGTTTTTT	CASSPAGSDEKLFF
TRBJ1-5	NA	TRBV30	NA	TGTGCCTGGAGTGTCTCCGGGTCGAATCAGCCCCAGCATTTT	CAWSVSGSNQPQHF
TRBJ2-7	NA	TRBV6-1	once	TGTGCCAGCAGTGAGAGCACAGGAGTACCCTACGAGCAGTACTTC	CASSESTGVPYEQYF
TRBJ1-2	NA	TRBV5-1	NA	TGCGCCAGCAGCCAAACCCTGCGGGGGGCTAAGAACTATGGCTACACCTTC	CASSQTLRGAKNYGYTF
TRBJ2-7	NA	TRBV7-8	once	TGTGCCAGCAGCTTCCTAGACAGTTACGAGCAGTACTTC	CASSFLDSYEQYF
TRBJ2-7	NA	TRBV19	NA	TGTGCCAGTAGAGACCGCCGCTACGAGCAGTACTTC	CASRDRRYEQYF
TRBJ1-4	NA	TRBV11-2	NA	TGTGCCAGCAGCCCGACTCCAACTAATGAAAAACTGTTTTTT	CASSPTPTNEKLFF
TRBJ2-1	TRBD2	TRBV7-8	NA	TGTGCCAGCAGCCTTACCGGGAGGACTATTAGGGTCAATGAGCAGTTCTTC	CASSLTGRTIRVNEQFF
TRBJ1-2	NA	TRBV27	NA	TGTGCCAGCAGTTTACGGGCGAGTTATGGCTACACCTTC	CASSLRASYGYTF
TRBJ1-2	TRBD1	TRBV18	NA	TGTGCCAGCTCACCTGGGGACAGCCCATATGGCTACACCTTC	CASSPGDSPYGYTF
TRBJ1-2	TRBD1	TRBV19	NA	TGTGCCAGTAGTCACCGGGACAGGGGCGGCTACACCTTC	CASSHRDRGGYTF
TRBJ2-1	NA	TRBV18	NA	TGTGCCAGCCCAAAAGGGGGGTTTGGGGGCCACAATGAGCAGTTCTTC	CASPKGGFGGHNEQFF
TRBJ1-3	NA	TRBV7-2	NA	TGTGCCAGCAGCGCCAGCGCCCTAAACACCATATATTTT	CASSASALNTIYF
TRBJ2-2	NA	TRBV9	NA	TGTGCCAGCAGCGTAGTGGAGCTTTTTGGGTCGAACACCGGGGAGCTGTTTTTT	CASSVVELFGSNTGELFF
TRBJ2-1	TRBD1	TRBV19	NA	TGTGCCAGTAGTAATAGGGGGCGGGTCTCCTACAATGAGCAGTTCTTC	CASSNRGRVSYNEQFF
TRBJ1-1	TRBD1	TRBV7-2	NA	TGTGCCAGCAGCTTCGACGGACAGGCGAACACTGAAGCTTTCTTT	CASSFDGQANTEAFF
TRBJ1-2	NA	TRBV30	NA	TGTGCCTGGAGTGTACCCGGGGGGAAGAACTATGGCTACACCTTC	CAWSVPGGKNYGYTF
TRBJ2-2	NA	TRBV6-5	NA	TGTGCCAGCAGCCGTCCGGGACGAGGGGCCGGGGAGCTGTTTTTT	CASSRPGRGAGELFF
TRBJ1-2	NA	TRBV28	NA	TGTGCCAGCACCCAATCAGGGTATGGCTACACCTTC	CASTQSGYGYTF
TRBJ2-1	NA	TRBV28	once	TGTGCCAGCAGTTTACTCGGCAATGAGCAGTTCTTC	CASSLLGNEQFF
TRBJ1-1	NA	TRBV6-5	NA	TGTGCCAGCAGTTATAATCCGGAGGGGCCTGAAGCTTTCTTT	CASSYNPEGPEAFF
TRBJ2-1	NA	TRBV4-3	NA	TGCGCCAGCAGCCAAGATCCCGGCAGTACGGGAACAAATGAGCAGTTCTTC	CASSQDPGSTGTNEQFF
TRBJ1-1	NA	TRBV5-1	once	TGCGCCAGCAGCTTGACGTGGGGGCGGAACACTGAAGCTTTCTTT	CASSLTWGRNTEAFF
TRBJ2-5	NA	TRBV12-5	NA	TGTGCTAGTGGCCGACAGAACCAAGAGACCCAGTACTTC	CASGRQNQETQYF
TRBJ2-2	NA	TRBV30	NA	TGTGCCTGGAGTGTTAGCTTGGGGCTCTCCGGGGAGCTGTTTTTT	CAWSVSLGLSGELFF
TRBJ1-5	NA	TRBV6-5	NA	TGTGCCAGCAGTTACAACCCAGTTCAGCCCCAGCATTTT	CASSYNPVQPQHF
TRBJ2-3	NA	TRBV5-1	few	TGCGCCAGCAGCTTGGGGGCGGTAGCCACAGATACGCAGTATTTT	CASSLGAVATDTQYF
TRBJ1-1	NA	TRBV28	NA	TGTGCCAGCAGTTTATTCCGGTTAGAAGCTTTCTTT	CASSLFRLEAFF
TRBJ1-1	NA	TRBV27	NA	TGTGCCAGCAGGGGAAACACTGAAGCTTTCTTT	CASRGNTEAFF
TRBJ2-1	TRBD2	TRBV29-1	NA	TGCAGCGTCGACCCCCCTAGCGGGAGAAGGGGTGAGCAGTTCTTC	CSVDPPSGRRGEQFF
TRBJ2-7	TRBD1	TRBV6-5	few	TGTGCCAGCAGTCGGACGGACAGGGGCCACGAGCAGTACTTC	CASSRTDRGHEQYF
TRBJ2-1	NA	TRBV2	NA	TGTGCCAGCAGCTTAGGACTTGAGCAGTTCTTC	CASSLGLEQFF
TRBJ2-3	NA	TRBV23-1	NA	TGCGCCGGCGACCACCCCTCGGCAGATCTAACAGATACGCAGTATTTT	CAGDHPSADLTDTQYF
TRBJ1-4	TRBD1	TRBV2	NA	TGTGCCAGCAGTGACGGGACAGGGTTAGATGAAAAACTGTTTTTT	CASSDGTGLDEKLFF
TRBJ2-2	NA	TRBV21-1	NA	TGTGCCAGCAGCAAAAGGGGGGATTCCGGGACTCGGCCCGGGGAGCTGTTTTTT	CASSKRGDSGTRPGELFF
TRBJ2-7	NA	TRBV9	once	TGTGCCAGCAGCGTAGATTGGCTAGCGAGCTCCTACGAGCAGTACTTC	CASSVDWLASSYEQYF
TRBJ1-5	NA	TRBV2	NA	TGTGCCAGCAGGCAGGGACATAGCAATCAGCCCCAGCATTTT	CASRQGHSNQPQHF
TRBJ2-5	TRBD2	TRBV18	NA	TGTGCCAGCTCACGTTATGCGGGAGACTTTGATACAGAGACCCAGTACTTC	CASSRYAGDFDTETQYF
TRBJ2-2	NA	TRBV7-7	NA	TGTGCCGTCAGACAAAGACCAGGGGACACCGGGGAGCTGTTTTTT	CAVRQRPGDTGELFF